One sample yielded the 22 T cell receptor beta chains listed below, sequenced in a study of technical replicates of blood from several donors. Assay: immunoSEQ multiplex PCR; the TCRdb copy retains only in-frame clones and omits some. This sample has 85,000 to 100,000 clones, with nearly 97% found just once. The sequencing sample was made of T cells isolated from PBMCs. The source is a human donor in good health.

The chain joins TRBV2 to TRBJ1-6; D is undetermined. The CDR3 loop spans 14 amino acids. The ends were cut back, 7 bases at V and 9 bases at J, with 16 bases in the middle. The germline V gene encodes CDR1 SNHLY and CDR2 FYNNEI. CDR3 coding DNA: TGTGCCAGCATTGGCACAGCCTCTCGTTCACCCCTCCACTTT. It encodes CASIGTASRSPLHF.

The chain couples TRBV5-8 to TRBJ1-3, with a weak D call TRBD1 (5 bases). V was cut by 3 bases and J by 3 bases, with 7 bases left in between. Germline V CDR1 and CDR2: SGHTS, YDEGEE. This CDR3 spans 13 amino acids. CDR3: CASSWDFGNTIYF. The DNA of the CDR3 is TGTGCCAGCAGCTGGGACTTTGGAAACACCATATATTTT.

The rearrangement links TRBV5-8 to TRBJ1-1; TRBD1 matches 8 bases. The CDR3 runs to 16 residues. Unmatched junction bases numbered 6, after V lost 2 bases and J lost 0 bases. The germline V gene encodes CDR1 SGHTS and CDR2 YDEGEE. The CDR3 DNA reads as TGTGCCAGCAGCTTTCGACAGGGGATCTTGAACACTGAAGCTTTCTTT. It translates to CASSFRQGILNTEAFF.

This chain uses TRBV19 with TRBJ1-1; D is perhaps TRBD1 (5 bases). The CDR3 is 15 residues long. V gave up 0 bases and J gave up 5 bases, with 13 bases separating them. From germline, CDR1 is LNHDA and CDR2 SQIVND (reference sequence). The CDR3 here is CASSIDSGFNTEAFF. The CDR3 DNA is TGTGCCAGTAGTATAGATTCAGGGTTTAATACTGAAGCTTTCTTT.

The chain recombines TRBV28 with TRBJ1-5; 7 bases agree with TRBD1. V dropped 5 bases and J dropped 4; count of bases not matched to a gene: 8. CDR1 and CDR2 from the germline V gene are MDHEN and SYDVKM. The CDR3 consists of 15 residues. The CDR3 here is CASSATGQTNQPQHF. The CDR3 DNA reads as TGTGCCAGCAGTGCTACGGGACAGACTAATCAGCCCCAGCATTTT. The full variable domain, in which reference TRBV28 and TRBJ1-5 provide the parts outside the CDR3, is DVKVTQSSRYLVKRTGEKVFLECVQDMDHENMFWYRQDPGLGLRLIYFSYDVKMKEKGDIPEGYSVSREKKERFSLILESASTNQTSMYLCASSATGQTNQPQHFGDGTRLSIL.

The CDR3 coding sequence is TGCGCCAGCAGCTTCTCAGGGGGGTTCTATGGCTACACCTTC. Encoded protein: CASSFSGGFYGYTF. This chain uses TRBV5-1 with TRBJ1-2; TRBD1 matches at 7 bases. The CDR3 is made up of 14 amino acids. Germline CDR1 reads SGHRS; CDR2 reads YFSETQ. The V and J ends lost 2 bases and 4 bases, in that order; junction bases with no gene match: 5.

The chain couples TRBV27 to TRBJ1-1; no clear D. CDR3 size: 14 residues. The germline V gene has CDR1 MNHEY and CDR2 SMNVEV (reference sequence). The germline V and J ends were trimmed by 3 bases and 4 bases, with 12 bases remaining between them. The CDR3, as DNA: TGTGCCAGCAGTTTGGCACAGCTATCCACTGAAGCTTTCTTT. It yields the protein CASSLAQLSTEAFF.

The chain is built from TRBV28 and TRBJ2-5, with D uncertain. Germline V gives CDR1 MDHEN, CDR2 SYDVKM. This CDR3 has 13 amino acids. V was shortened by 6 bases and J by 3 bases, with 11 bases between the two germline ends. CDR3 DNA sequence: TGTGCCAGCAGAAAAGAGGTGAAAGAGACCCAGTACTTC. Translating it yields CASRKEVKETQYF.

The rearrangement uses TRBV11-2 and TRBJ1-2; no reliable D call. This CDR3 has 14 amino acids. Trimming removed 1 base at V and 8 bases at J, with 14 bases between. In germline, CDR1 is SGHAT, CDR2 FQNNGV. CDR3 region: CASSLVSTREGYTF. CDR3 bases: TGTGCCAGCAGCTTAGTTAGTACACGGGAGGGCTACACCTTC.

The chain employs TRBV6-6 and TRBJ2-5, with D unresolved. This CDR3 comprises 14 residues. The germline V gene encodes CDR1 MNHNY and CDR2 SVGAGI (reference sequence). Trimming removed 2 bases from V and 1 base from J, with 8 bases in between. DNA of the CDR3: TGTGCCAGCAGTTACCTACCTCCCCAAGAGACCCAGTACTTC. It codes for CASSYLPPQETQYF.

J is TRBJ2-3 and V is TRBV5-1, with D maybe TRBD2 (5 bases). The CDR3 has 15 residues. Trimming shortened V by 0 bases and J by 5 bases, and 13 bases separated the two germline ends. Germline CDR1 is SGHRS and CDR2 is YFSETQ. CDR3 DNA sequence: TGCGCCAGCAGCTTGGGACTAACACGGGGAGATACGCAGTATTTT. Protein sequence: CASSLGLTRGDTQYF.

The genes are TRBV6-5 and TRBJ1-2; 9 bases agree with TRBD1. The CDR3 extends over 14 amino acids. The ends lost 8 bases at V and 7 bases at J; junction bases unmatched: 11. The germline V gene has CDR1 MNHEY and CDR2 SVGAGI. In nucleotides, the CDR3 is TGTGCCAGCGGATTTTCCGGGACAGGGACTGGCTACACCTTC. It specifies CASGFSGTGTGYTF.

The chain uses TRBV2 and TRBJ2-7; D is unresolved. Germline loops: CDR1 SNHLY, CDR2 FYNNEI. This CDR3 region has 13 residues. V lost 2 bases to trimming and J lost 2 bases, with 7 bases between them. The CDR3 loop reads CASSEFAAYEQYF. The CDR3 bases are TGTGCCAGCAGTGAATTTGCGGCCTACGAGCAGTACTTC.

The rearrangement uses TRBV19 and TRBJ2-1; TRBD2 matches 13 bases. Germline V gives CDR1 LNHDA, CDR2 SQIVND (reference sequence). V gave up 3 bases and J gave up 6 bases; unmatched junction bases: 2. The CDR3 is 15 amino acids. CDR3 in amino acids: CASSIRTSGSNEQFF. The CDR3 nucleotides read TGTGCCAGTAGTATCCGGACTAGCGGGAGCAATGAGCAGTTCTTC. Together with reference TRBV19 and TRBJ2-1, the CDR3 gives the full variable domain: DGGITQSPKYLFRKEGQNVTLSCEQNLNHDAMYWYRQDPGQGLRLIYYSQIVNDFQKGDIAEGYSVSREKKESFPLTVTSAQKNPTAFYLCASSIRTSGSNEQFFGPGTRLTVL.

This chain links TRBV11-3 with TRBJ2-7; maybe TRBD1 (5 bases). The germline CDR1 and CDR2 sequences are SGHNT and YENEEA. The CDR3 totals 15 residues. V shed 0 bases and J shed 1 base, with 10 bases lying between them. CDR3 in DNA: TGTGCCAGCAGCTTAGATACCCAGGGATCCTACGAGCAGTACTTC. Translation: CASSLDTQGSYEQYF.

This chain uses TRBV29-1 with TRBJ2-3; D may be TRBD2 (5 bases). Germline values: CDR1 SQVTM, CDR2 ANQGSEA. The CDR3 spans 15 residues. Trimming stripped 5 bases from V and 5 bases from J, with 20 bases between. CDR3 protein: CSVKVVMVEGDTQYF. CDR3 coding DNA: TGCAGCGTTAAAGTTGTAATGGTTGAGGGAGATACGCAGTATTTT.

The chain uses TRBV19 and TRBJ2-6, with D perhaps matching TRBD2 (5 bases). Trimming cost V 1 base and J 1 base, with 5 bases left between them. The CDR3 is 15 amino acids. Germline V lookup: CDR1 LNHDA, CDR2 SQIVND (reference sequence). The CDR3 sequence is CASSIAGSGANVLTF. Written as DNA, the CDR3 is TGTGCCAGTAGTATAGCGGGATCTGGGGCCAACGTCCTGACTTTC.

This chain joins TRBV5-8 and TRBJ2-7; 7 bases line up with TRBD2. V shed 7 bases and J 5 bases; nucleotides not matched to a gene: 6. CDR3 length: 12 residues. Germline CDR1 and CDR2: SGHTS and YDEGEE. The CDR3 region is CASAVGGHEQYF. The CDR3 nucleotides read TGTGCCAGCGCCGTGGGAGGGCACGAGCAGTACTTC.

CDR3 sequence reads: CASSVGWSEVLYEQYF. CDR3 bases: TGTGCCAGCAGCGTAGGGTGGAGTGAGGTCCTCTACGAGCAGTACTTC. This chain joins TRBV9 and TRBJ2-7; D gene unclear. CDR1 and CDR2 from the germline V gene are SGDLS and YYNGEE. The CDR3 totals 16 residues. Trimming stripped 0 bases from V and 3 bases from J, with 16 bases between.

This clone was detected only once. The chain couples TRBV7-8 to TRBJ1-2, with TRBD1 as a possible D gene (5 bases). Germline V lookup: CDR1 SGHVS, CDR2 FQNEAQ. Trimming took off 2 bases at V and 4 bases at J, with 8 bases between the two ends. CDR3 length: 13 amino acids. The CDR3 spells CASSLQGTYGYTF. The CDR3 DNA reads TGTGCCAGCAGCTTACAGGGCACCTATGGCTACACCTTC.

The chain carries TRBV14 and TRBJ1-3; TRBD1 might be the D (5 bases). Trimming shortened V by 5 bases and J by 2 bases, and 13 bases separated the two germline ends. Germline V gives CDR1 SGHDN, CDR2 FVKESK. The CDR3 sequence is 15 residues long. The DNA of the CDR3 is TGTGCCAGCAGCTTCACAGGCTCGGCTGGAAACACCATATATTTT. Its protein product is CASSFTGSAGNTIYF.

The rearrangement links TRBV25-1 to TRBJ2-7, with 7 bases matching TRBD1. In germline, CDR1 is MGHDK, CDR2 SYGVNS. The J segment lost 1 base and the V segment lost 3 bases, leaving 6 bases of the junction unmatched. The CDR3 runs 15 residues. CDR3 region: CASSDSWDRSYEQYF. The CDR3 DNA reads TGTGCCAGCAGTGATTCGTGGGACAGATCCTACGAGCAGTACTTC.